The source of this T cell receptor (beta chain) is a study of T cell repertoires in cytomegalovirus infection (dated by TCRdb to about 2019). Regarding the complete study: Peptide stimulations targeted recently identified HLA-C-restricted CMV epitopes, whose presentation resists viral immunomodulation, together with well-studied HLA-B-restricted epitopes. The HLA type of each donor mattered for the analysis, because public TCR beta signatures pointed to carriage of CMV infection along with the matching HLA type.

The sequencing machine was an Illumina HiSeq 1500. In-frame beta chains were kept once TCRdb had trimmed the public reads at Q25 with fastp and called clones with MiXCR. Every entry covers one CDR3 protein and lists the most common genes and DNA from its rows. The sample table shows about 500,000 distinct CDR3 sequences, and roughly a third are seen once. Under 20% of the sample lies in the top ten. General conclusions and limits of the study: The ex vivo response was dominated by HLA-C-restricted CMV-specific TCR beta clonotypes, and the single most frequent clonotype in two of eight donors was supplied by these HLA-C-restricted clonotypes. In both this cohort and an independent roughly 350-donor cohort, the cumulative frequency of public TCR beta family members distinguished carriers of CMV infection plus the relevant HLA type.

Spanning cysteine to phenylalanine, the CDR3 consists of 14 amino acids. Only the CDR3 DNA is retained, 42 bases long and in frame from the first base. V and J lose 5 bases and 6 bases, and a span of 17 bases separates them. For CDR1 and CDR2, the germline V gene (reference sequence) lists MNHEY and SMNVEV. This clonotype has a count of ten or more. What antigen it recognizes has not been identified. No quality values exist for individual bases; no much larger clone is one base distant. Reading the label with the study, this specimen's treatment or condition is: in vitro stimulation with specific CMV peptide epitopes to enrich CMV-specific T cells.

Sequenced here: cultured PBMCs, sampled from culture after CMV antigen stimulation. The receptor's source is a human donor in good health (CMV status not recorded). Some clones in this sample may be carry-over from other donors' samples. The V and J genes are TRBV27 and TRBJ2-7; perhaps TRBD1 is the D gene, with 6 bases matching. The CDR3 reads as follows: CASSPGTTPSEQYF. The nucleotides read TGTGCCAGCAGTCCCGGGACAACTCCCTCCGAGCAGTACTTC.